The TCR beta chain under discussion was sequenced for a study of blood T cells in healthy people across ages. Findings of the study overall: Diversity was higher, and naive CD4+ cells more numerous, in long-lived donors than in aged donors.

With a J-beta primer mix and a sample-barcoded 5' primer, a second PCR ran about 7 to 12 cycles. MiXCR, applied by TCRdb to the 5' RACE reads, yields one record per CDR3 protein. The table shows roughly 570,000 distinct CDR3 sequences, with 27% occurring only once. Points on this clonotype: Antigen specificity is unknown.

What was sequenced was blood. The TCR comes from a woman in her 70s in good health.

In DNA, the CDR3 is TGTGCCAGCAGCCAAGATCGGACAGGGGGTAGGGACATTCAGTACTTC. It codes for CASSQDRTGGRDIQYF. The chain links TRBV4-2 to TRBJ2-4, with 10 bases fitting TRBD1. After removal of 0 bases from V and 8 bases from J, the junction contained 7 bases not matched to a gene. Germline V gene data show CDR1 as LGHNA and CDR2 as YNFKEQ. The CDR3 spans 16 residues.